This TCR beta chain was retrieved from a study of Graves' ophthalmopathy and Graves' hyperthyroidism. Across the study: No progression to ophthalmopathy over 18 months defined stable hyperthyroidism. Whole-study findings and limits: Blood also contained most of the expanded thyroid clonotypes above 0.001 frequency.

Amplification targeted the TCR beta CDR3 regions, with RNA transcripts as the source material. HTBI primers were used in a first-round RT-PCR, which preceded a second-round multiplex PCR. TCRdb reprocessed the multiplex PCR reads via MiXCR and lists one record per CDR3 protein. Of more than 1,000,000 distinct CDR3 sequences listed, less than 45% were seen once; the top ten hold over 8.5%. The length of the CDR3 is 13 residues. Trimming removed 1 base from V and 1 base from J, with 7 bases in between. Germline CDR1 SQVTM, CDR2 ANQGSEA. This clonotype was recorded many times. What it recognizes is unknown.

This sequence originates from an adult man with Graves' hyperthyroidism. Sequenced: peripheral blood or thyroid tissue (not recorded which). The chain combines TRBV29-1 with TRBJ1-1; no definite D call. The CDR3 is CSVEGQANTEAFF. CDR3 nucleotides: TGCAGCGTTGAAGGGCAGGCGAACACTGAAGCTTTCTTT.